These 7 T cell receptor beta chains came from one sample sequenced in a study of control samples from healthy donors and cancer patients. Profiling relied on immunoSEQ multiplex PCR, and the TCRdb table lists in-frame clones only, not all of them. The repertoire holds some 89,000 clones, with approximately 87% as singletons. The specimen sequenced was blood. These receptors came from a middle-aged woman in good health.

A note on this clone: The junction does not match germline at one end; this may be a read error. CDR3 protein: CASSLGGTGGYYEQFF. The CDR3 nucleotides read TGTGCCAGCAGCTTGGGGGGGACAGGGGGCTACTATGAGCAGTTCTTC. The chain links TRBV5-5 to TRBJ2-1, with 12 bases identical to TRBD1. This CDR3 region has 16 residues. The V gene's germline CDR1 is SGHKS and CDR2 YYEKEE (reference sequence).

This clone was detected only once. The rearrangement joins TRBV30 to TRBJ2-5; no definite D call. Trimming took 0 bases from V and 2 from J, leaving 7 bases between them. Germline lookup yields CDR1 GTSNPN and CDR2 SVGIG (reference sequence). CDR3 length equals 13 residues. CDR3 protein: CAWSVAFQETQYF. The CDR3 nucleotides read TGTGCCTGGAGTGTAGCATTTCAAGAGACCCAGTACTTC.

This chain connects TRBV30 to TRBJ2-7; the match to TRBD2 covers 7 bases. Germline V gene data show CDR1 as GTSNPN and CDR2 as SVGIG (reference sequence). With V trimmed by 0 bases and J by 2 bases, 10 bases remained unmatched. This CDR3 comprises 16 residues. In nucleotides, the CDR3 is TGTGCCTGGAGTGTCCTAGCGGATAACCCCCCCTACGAGCAGTACTTC. Translated: CAWSVLADNPPYEQYF.

This clone was seen once. The chain combines TRBV6-5 with TRBJ1-2; weak D call: TRBD1 (5 bases). This CDR3 region has 15 residues. V lost 0 bases and J lost 6, with 14 bases in between. The germline CDR1 and CDR2 sequences are MNHEY and SVGAGI. This chain's CDR3 is CASSYSLGGENGYTF. CDR3 in DNA: TGTGCCAGCAGTTACTCTCTTGGAGGGGAGAATGGCTACACCTTC.

The chain carries TRBV29-1 and TRBJ2-7, with TRBD2 identical over 7 bases. This CDR3 region has 13 residues. Germline V gene lookup returns CDR1 SQVTM and CDR2 ANQGSEA. The V and J ends lost 4 bases and 3 bases, in that order; junction bases with no gene match: 6. CDR3 region: CSVVSGDYYEQYF. In DNA, the CDR3 is TGCAGCGTTGTAAGCGGGGACTACTACGAGCAGTACTTC.

As to this clone: A much larger clone is a single base away; this may be a read error. This sequence joins TRBV3-1 (or the pseudogene TRBV3-2) and TRBJ1-3; D uncertain. V was shortened by 1 base and J by 2 bases, with 0 bases between the two germline ends. CDR3 length equals 12 residues. Germline V lookup: CDR1 LGHDT, CDR2 YNNKEL (reference sequence). CDR3 sequence reads: CASSQAGNTIYF. The CDR3, as DNA: TGTGCCAGCAGCCAAGCTGGAAACACCATATATTTT.

This chain links TRBV18 with TRBJ2-1, with D unresolved. V was trimmed by 4 bases and J by 3 bases, leaving 22 bases between them. The V gene's germline CDR1 is KGHSH and CDR2 LQKENI. The CDR3 is 18 amino acids. The chain's CDR3 is CASSLLRWSESDYNEQFF. In DNA form, the CDR3 reads TGTGCCAGCTCACTTTTAAGGTGGTCAGAATCAGACTACAATGAGCAGTTCTTC. Combining the CDR3 with reference TRBV18 and TRBJ2-1 gives the whole variable domain NAGVMQNPRHLVRRRGQEARLRCSPMKGHSHVYWYRQLPEEGLKFMVYLQKENIIDESGMPKERFSAEFPKEGPSILRIQQVVRGDSAAYFCASSLLRWSESDYNEQFFGPGTRLTVL.